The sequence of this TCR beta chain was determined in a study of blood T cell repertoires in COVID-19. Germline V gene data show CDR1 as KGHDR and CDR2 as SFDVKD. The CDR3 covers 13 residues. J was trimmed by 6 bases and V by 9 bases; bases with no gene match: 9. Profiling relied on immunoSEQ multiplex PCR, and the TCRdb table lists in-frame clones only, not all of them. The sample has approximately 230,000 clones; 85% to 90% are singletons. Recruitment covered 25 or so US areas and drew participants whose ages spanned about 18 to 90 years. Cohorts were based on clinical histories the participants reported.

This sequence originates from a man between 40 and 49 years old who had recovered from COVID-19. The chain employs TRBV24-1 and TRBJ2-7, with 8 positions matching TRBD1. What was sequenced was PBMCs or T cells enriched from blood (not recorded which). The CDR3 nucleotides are TGTGCCACCGCCGGGACAGGCCCCCGCGAGCAGTACTTC. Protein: CATAGTGPREQYF.